Below are 23 T cell receptor beta chains sequenced from a single sample in a study of technical replicates of blood from a handful of donors. Data came from immunoSEQ multiplex PCR; TCRdb stores just in-frame clones and leaves some out. This sample has fewer than 85,000 clones, with roughly nine tenths found just once. Sequencing used PBMCs. These receptors all come from a human donor in good health. Some clones in this sample may be carry-over from other donors' samples.

The table lists this clone with a count of one. The chain is built from TRBV4-1 and TRBJ1-1; 8 bases line up with TRBD1. The CDR3 is 16 amino acids. The trim removed 1 base at V and 6 bases at J, leaving 10 bases unmatched. The germline CDR1 and CDR2 sequences are MGHRA and YSYEKL. CDR3 residues: CASSQGVARGPAEAFF. CDR3 sequence (DNA): TGCGCCAGCAGCCAAGGGGTGGCCAGGGGGCCCGCTGAAGCTTTCTTT.

The chain recombines TRBV29-1 with TRBJ2-5, with 7 positions matching TRBD1. From germline, CDR1 is SQVTM and CDR2 ANQGSEA. The CDR3 is 13 residues long. V lost 4 bases and J lost 5; bases outside the gene matches: 7. The CDR3 nucleotides read TGCAGCGTTGTTCAGGGGGTGGGGGAGACCCAGTACTTC. Its protein is CSVVQGVGETQYF. The full variable domain, its missing parts supplied by reference TRBV29-1 and TRBJ2-5, is SAVISQKPSRDICQRGTSLTIQCQVDSQVTMMFWYRQQPGQSLTLIATANQGSEATYESGFVIDKFPISRPNLTFSTLTVSNMSPEDSSIYLCSVVQGVGETQYFGPGTRLLVL.

The genes are TRBV4-1 and TRBJ2-3, with 12 bases identical to TRBD2. This CDR3 comprises 17 residues. Germline lookup yields CDR1 MGHRA and CDR2 YSYEKL. V was pared by 0 bases and J by 3 bases, with 4 bases of the junction left unmatched. The CDR3 region has the DNA TGCGCCAGCAGCCAAGAAGGAGGACTAGCGGGAACAGATACGCAGTATTTT. Translating gives CASSQEGGLAGTDTQYF.

The J gene is TRBJ2-3, the V gene TRBV5-1; TRBD2 matches 9 bases. CDR1 is SGHRS, CDR2 YFSETQ, per germline. Trimming removed 4 bases from V and 10 bases from J; junction bases left unmatched: 4. CDR3 length: 12 residues. CDR3 bases: TGCGCCAGCAGCCCTAGCGGGGAGGCGCAGTATTTT. The encoded protein is CASSPSGEAQYF.

The chain has TRBV5-1 and TRBJ2-7, with TRBD2 matching 11 bases. Losses at the gene ends were 0 bases for V and 9 bases for J; bases not matched to a gene: 8. The CDR3 contains 15 residues. The V gene's germline CDR1 is SGHRS and CDR2 YFSETQ. CDR3 nucleotide sequence: TGCGCCAGCAGCTTGGATACCACTAGCGGGAGTCGGCAGTACTTC. Protein: CASSLDTTSGSRQYF.

This chain joins TRBV4-2 and TRBJ1-4, with 9 bases that match TRBD1. Germline-derived CDR1 and CDR2 are LGHNA and YNFKEQ. J gave up 0 bases and V 1 base, and 15 bases lay outside the gene matches. This CDR3 comprises 21 residues. CDR3 sequence: CASSQGLKTGGVGTTNEKLFF. CDR3 coding DNA: TGTGCCAGCAGCCAAGGGCTTAAGACAGGGGGGGTAGGAACAACTAATGAAAAACTGTTTTTT.

V gene TRBV5-6 combines with J gene TRBJ2-5, with a possible D match to TRBD2 (6 bases). Near its end, the DNA agrees better with TRBJ2-7, so the J call may be wrong. CDR1 is SGHDT and CDR2 is YYEEEE in the germline V gene. The CDR3 contains 15 residues. Written as DNA, the CDR3 is TGTGCCAGCAGCTTGGAGGCGGGGTTGGGGATCGAGCAGTACTTC. Residues: CASSLEAGLGIEQYF.

This clone is categorized as medium-sized. DNA of the CDR3: TGCAGCGTTGAAGATCTCCCACAGGGGGCAGATCAGCCCCAGCATTTT. Its translation is CSVEDLPQGADQPQHF. This chain connects TRBV29-1 to TRBJ1-5, with 9 bases that match TRBD1. Germline CDR1 reads SQVTM; CDR2 reads ANQGSEA. The trim removed 0 bases at V and 5 bases at J, leaving 8 bases unmatched. The CDR3 is 16 amino acids.

This rearrangement joins TRBV7-2 to TRBJ2-1; a weak D match, TRBD1 (6 bases). The V gene's germline CDR1 is SGHTA and CDR2 FQGNSA. This CDR3 contains 16 residues. Trimming shortened V by 6 bases and J by 0 bases, and 15 bases separated the two germline ends. In nucleotides, the CDR3 is TGTGCCAGCAGTTTAAACCAGGGGAGCTCCTACAATGAGCAGTTCTTC. Translated, it gives CASSLNQGSSYNEQFF.

V is TRBV25-1 and J is TRBJ1-2, with 7 bases fitting TRBD1. Trimming cost V 5 bases and J 4 bases; bases outside gene matches: 7. This CDR3 has 14 residues. The germline V gene has CDR1 MGHDK and CDR2 SYGVNS. The CDR3 bases are TGTGCCAGCAGTATTGGGACAGACTTCTATGGCTACACCTTC. Its translation: CASSIGTDFYGYTF.

This chain uses TRBV6-1 with TRBJ1-2; the match to TRBD1 covers 7 bases. Per germline, CDR1 MNHNS and CDR2 SASEGT. Losses at the gene ends were 5 bases for V and 4 bases for J; bases not matched to a gene: 10. The CDR3 runs 15 residues. CDR3 amino acids: CASSKGDSGGYGYTF. The CDR3 nucleotides read TGTGCCAGCAGTAAAGGGGACAGCGGAGGCTATGGCTACACCTTC.

The chain is built from TRBV15 and TRBJ2-5; D might be TRBD2 (5 bases). This CDR3 has 15 residues. Germline CDR1 is LNHNV and CDR2 is YYDKDF (reference sequence). V was pared by 0 bases and J by 5 bases, with 13 bases between. Here the CDR3 DNA reads TGTGCCACCAGCAGAGATACCCTTAGCGAGGAGACCCAGTACTTC. Encoded protein: CATSRDTLSEETQYF.

V is TRBV5-5 and J is TRBJ1-2; no reliable D call. Looked up from germline, CDR1 is SGHKS and CDR2 is YYEKEE (reference sequence). The germline V and J ends were trimmed by 2 bases and 6 bases, with 17 bases remaining between them. The CDR3 has 15 amino acids. The CDR3 DNA is TGTGCCAGCAGCTTTGATTCAAGGATACGGGATGGCTACACCTTC. As protein: CASSFDSRIRDGYTF.

The CDR3: CASSLAGLAPDTQYF. For the CDR3, the DNA is TGTGCCAGCAGCTTAGCCGGACTAGCCCCAGATACGCAGTATTTT. The chain recombines TRBV5-4 with TRBJ2-3; 8 bases are a match to TRBD2. CDR3 size: 15 residues. CDR1 SGHNT and CDR2 YYREEE come from the germline V gene (reference sequence). The junction had 6 bases not matched to a gene; V was cut back by 2 bases and J by 4 bases.

The genes are TRBV7-9 and TRBJ2-7; unclear D gene. Looked up from germline, CDR1 is SEHNR and CDR2 is FQNEAQ (reference sequence). The V and J ends lost 0 bases and 4 bases respectively, with 7 bases between them. There are 13 residues in the CDR3. CDR3 DNA sequence: TGTGCCAGCAGCTTAGCAGCGTCGTACGAGCAGTACTTC. It codes for CASSLAASYEQYF.

The chain combines TRBV27 with TRBJ2-2; D is unclear. V was shortened by 1 base and J by 0 bases, with 3 bases between the two germline ends. The CDR3 contains 14 residues. Germline lookup yields CDR1 MNHEY and CDR2 SMNVEV (reference sequence). CDR3 nucleotides: TGTGCCAGCAGTTTATTAGCGAACACCGGGGAGCTGTTTTTT. It specifies CASSLLANTGELFF.

This chain uses TRBV9 with TRBJ2-3, with TRBD1 matching over 10 bases. The CDR3 has 14 amino acids. The germline CDR1 and CDR2 sequences are SGDLS and YYNGEE. Losses at the gene ends were 3 bases for V and 6 bases for J; bases not matched to a gene: 4. CDR3: CASSERQGADTQYF. The CDR3 DNA reads as TGTGCCAGCAGCGAGCGACAGGGGGCTGATACGCAGTATTTT.

The chain uses TRBV5-1 and TRBJ2-1; 8 bases match TRBD2. The germline gives CDR1 SGHRS, CDR2 YFSETQ. J gave up 6 bases and V 0 bases, and 8 bases lay outside the gene matches. The CDR3 contains 16 residues. The CDR3 sequence: CASSLGVKGLGNEQFF. As DNA, the CDR3 is TGCGCCAGCAGCTTGGGGGTAAAGGGACTAGGCAATGAGCAGTTCTTC.

V usage is TRBV13 and J usage is TRBJ1-4, with unresolved D. V was pared by 5 bases and J by 4 bases, with 17 bases between. From germline, CDR1 is PRHDT and CDR2 FYEKMQ (reference sequence). The CDR3 length is 16 residues. For the CDR3, the DNA is TGTGCCAGCAGCCTAAGGAGACCTCAAAATAATGAAAAACTGTTTTTT. The encoded protein is CASSLRRPQNNEKLFF.

V gene TRBV7-3 combines with J gene TRBJ1-2; 7 nucleotides match TRBD1. Germline V CDR1 and CDR2: SGHTA, FQGTGA. J gave up 0 bases and V 5 bases, and 6 bases lay outside the gene matches. The CDR3 has 15 residues. The DNA of the CDR3 is TGTGCCAGCAGCCCCTTCGGGACAGCTAACTATGGCTACACCTTC. Its protein product is CASSPFGTANYGYTF.

The chain joins TRBV11-1 to TRBJ2-2; TRBD2 matches 11 bases. Losses at the gene ends were 4 bases for V and 6 bases for J; bases not matched to a gene: 7. The CDR3 has 16 residues. Germline V gene data show CDR1 as SGHAT and CDR2 as FQDESV (reference sequence). The CDR3 DNA reads as TGTGCCAGCAGCTCCGTGGCTAGCGGGAGGCCCGGGGAGCTGTTTTTT. This encodes CASSSVASGRPGELFF.

Relative to its sample, this clone is medium-sized. The chain uses TRBV14 and TRBJ2-7, with D maybe TRBD2 (5 bases). V was trimmed by 2 bases and J by 3 bases, leaving 8 bases between them. Looked up from germline, CDR1 is SGHDN and CDR2 is FVKESK. CDR3 length: 13 residues. Here the CDR3 reads CASSQRGIYEQYF. The CDR3 nucleotides are TGTGCCAGCAGCCAACGAGGGATCTACGAGCAGTACTTC.

V gene TRBV7-9 combines with J gene TRBJ2-5; 11 bases fit TRBD1. Germline trimming cut 4 bases from V and 4 bases from J; bases unmatched to any gene: 5. The germline CDR1 and CDR2 sequences are SEHNR and FQNEAQ (reference sequence). CDR3 length equals 15 residues. CDR3 region: CASSWGTGGGETQYF. CDR3 sequence (DNA): TGTGCCAGCAGCTGGGGGACAGGGGGAGGAGAGACCCAGTACTTC.